Below, 27 T cell receptor beta chains from the same sample are listed, as sequenced in a study of blood T cells in healthy people across ages. The authors ran a second PCR of roughly 6 to 12 cycles using a sample-barcoded 5' primer and a J-beta primer mix. TCRdb reprocessed the 5' RACE reads via MiXCR and lists one record per CDR3 protein. The sample includes fewer than 2,000,000 distinct CDR3 sequences, around 36% of them seen just once. The sample consisted of blood. The source is a young woman in good health.

This clonotype came up once. The chain employs TRBV2 and TRBJ1-1; TRBD1 agrees at 7 bases. Germline trimming cut 1 base from V and 1 base from J; bases unmatched to any gene: 6. This CDR3 contains 16 residues. Germline CDR1 reads SNHLY; CDR2 reads FYNNEI. The CDR3, as DNA: TGTGCCAGCAGTGAAGAGGGGACAGCATCGAACACTGAAGCTTTCTTT. This gives the protein CASSEEGTASNTEAFF.

The chain couples TRBV27 to TRBJ2-7; D is tentatively TRBD1 or TRBD2 (6 bases each). Germline-derived CDR1 and CDR2 are MNHEY and SMNVEV (reference sequence). This CDR3 comprises 14 residues. The V end lost 6 bases, the J end lost 5 bases, and 17 bases lay between the germline ends. DNA of the CDR3: TGTGCCAGCAGGGTGGCTGGGGGGCGCGACGAGCAGTACTTC. It specifies CASRVAGGRDEQYF.

In its sample, this clonotype was seen a few times. The chain links TRBV20-1 to TRBJ1-5; D call uncertain. The germline gives CDR1 DFQATT, CDR2 SNEGSKA (reference sequence). The CDR3 runs 12 residues. V was pared by 0 bases and J by 5 bases, with 5 bases between. The CDR3 spells CSARDPDQPQHF. The CDR3 region has the DNA TGCAGTGCTAGAGACCCGGATCAGCCCCAGCATTTT.

This clonotype was seen more than once but under ten times. CDR3 sequence (DNA): TGCGCCAGCCGCCTTGGAGGTAGGGGCACAGATACGCAGTATTTT. Residues: CASRLGGRGTDTQYF. The chain employs TRBV5-1 and TRBJ2-3; D possibly corresponds to TRBD2 (5 bases). The V and J ends lost 7 bases and 1 base respectively, with 16 bases between them. The CDR3 totals 15 residues. The germline V gene encodes CDR1 SGHRS and CDR2 YFSETQ.

This CDR3 is CSAPEGRPYEQYF. Written as DNA, the CDR3 is TGCAGTGCCCCCGAGGGCAGGCCCTACGAGCAGTACTTC. The chain links TRBV20-1 to TRBJ2-7; perhaps TRBD2 as D (5 bases). Trimming pared 6 bases from V and 2 bases from J, leaving 14 bases between. The CDR3 length is 13 residues. Germline lookup yields CDR1 DFQATT and CDR2 SNEGSKA (reference sequence).

The chain combines TRBV6-1 with TRBJ2-7, with 9 bases matching TRBD1. Trimming cost V 7 bases and J 4 bases; bases outside gene matches: 5. Looked up from germline, CDR1 is MNHNS and CDR2 is SASEGT. This CDR3 region has 13 residues. CDR3 coding DNA: TGTGCCAGCATTAAGACAGGGGGTTACGAGCAGTACTTC. Its protein product is CASIKTGGYEQYF.

V usage is TRBV5-1 and J usage is TRBJ2-7; possible D gene TRBD1, 6 bases. Looked up from germline, CDR1 is SGHRS and CDR2 is YFSETQ. Trimming cost V 2 bases and J 0 bases, with 15 bases left between them. This CDR3 comprises 16 residues. CDR3 in amino acids: CASSFNPDSGSYEQYF. DNA of the CDR3: TGCGCCAGCAGCTTCAACCCGGACAGCGGCTCCTACGAGCAGTACTTC.

This clonotype was detected a few times. CDR3 sequence: CSVAWGLEKLFF. Here the CDR3 DNA reads TGCAGCGTTGCGTGGGGGCTTGAAAAACTGTTTTTT. The chain links TRBV29-1 to TRBJ1-4; weak D call: TRBD1 (6 bases). The ends were cut back, 4 bases at V and 7 bases at J, with 10 bases in the middle. The CDR3 spans 12 residues. In germline, CDR1 is SQVTM, CDR2 ANQGSEA.

This clonotype came up a few times. V gene TRBV20-1 combines with J gene TRBJ2-7; possibly TRBD2 for D (5 bases). This CDR3 comprises 16 residues. Germline values: CDR1 DFQATT, CDR2 SNEGSKA (reference sequence). Between the trimmed V and J ends, which lost 3 bases and 1 base, there was a span of 19 bases. Here the CDR3 DNA reads TGCAGTGCTAGGACCACGGGGTCAGTGCCTTCCTACGAGCAGTACTTC. This encodes CSARTTGSVPSYEQYF.

This clonotype was counted many times. This chain links TRBV20-1 with TRBJ2-5; D uncertain. The germline V gene has CDR1 DFQATT and CDR2 SNEGSKA (reference sequence). The CDR3 consists of 12 residues. V was shortened by 0 bases and J by 6 bases, with 8 bases between the two germline ends. CDR3 in DNA: TGCAGTGCTAGAGAAGGGTTGAAGACCCAGTACTTC. Translated: CSAREGLKTQYF.

The chain uses TRBV4-2 and TRBJ1-1, with D perhaps TRBD1 (6 bases). The CDR3 is 15 amino acids. The germline CDR1 and CDR2 sequences are LGHNA and YNFKEQ. V was pared by 0 bases and J by 1 base, with 9 bases between. CDR3 region: CASSQEGGGNTEAFF. In DNA form, the CDR3 reads TGTGCCAGCAGCCAAGAAGGGGGAGGGAACACTGAAGCTTTCTTT.

This clonotype came up many times. The chain uses TRBV6-5 and TRBJ2-7; TRBD2 is a possible D gene (5 bases). Deletions cut 6 bases from V and 6 bases from J, with 15 bases between. Germline loops: CDR1 MNHEY, CDR2 SVGAGI. The length of the CDR3 is 13 residues. The CDR3 nucleotides are TGTGCCAGCAGCGGGGTATATCCCTCCGAGCAGTACTTC. Translation: CASSGVYPSEQYF.

The gene calls are TRBV10-3 and TRBJ1-2, with D possibly being TRBD1 (5 bases). From germline, CDR1 is ENHRY and CDR2 SYGVKD. The CDR3 length is 13 residues. Trimming took 5 bases from V and 9 from J, leaving 16 bases between them. CDR3 sequence (DNA): TGTGCCATCAGTTCATCGGCAGGGAGGAGCTACACCTTC. Amino acids: CAISSSAGRSYTF.

The chain combines TRBV3-1 with TRBJ1-2; 7 bases agree with TRBD1. This CDR3 has 15 amino acids. From germline, CDR1 is LGHDT and CDR2 YNNKEL (reference sequence). J was trimmed by 2 bases and V by 4 bases; bases with no gene match: 7. CDR3 sequence: CASSPPGQQNYGYTF. DNA of the CDR3: TGTGCCAGCAGCCCGCCGGGACAGCAAAACTATGGCTACACCTTC.

The J gene is TRBJ2-2, the V gene TRBV3-1; D not certain. Germline CDR1 is LGHDT and CDR2 is YNNKEL (reference sequence). There are 13 residues in the CDR3. V shed 8 bases and J shed 0 bases, with 7 bases lying between them. DNA for the CDR3: TGTGCCAGCCTACCCGCGAACACCGGGGAGCTGTTTTTT. Protein: CASLPANTGELFF.

There are many counts of this clonotype. This chain's CDR3 is CASSLGQSSGANVLTF. The DNA for the CDR3 is TGCGCCAGCAGCTTGGGACAGAGCTCTGGGGCCAACGTCCTGACTTTC. The chain uses TRBV5-1 and TRBJ2-6; a possible D gene is TRBD1 (5 bases). This CDR3 comprises 16 residues. The V end was cut by 0 bases, the J end by 0 bases, with 7 bases between. CDR1 and CDR2 (germline): SGHRS, YFSETQ. The whole variable domain, filled in from reference TRBV5-1 and TRBJ2-6, reads KAGVTQTPRYLIKTRGQQVTLSCSPISGHRSVSWYQQTPGQGLQFLFEYFSETQRNKGNFPGRFSGRQFSNSRSEMNVSTLELGDSALYLCASSLGQSSGANVLTFGAGSRLTVL.

This clonotype showed up just a few times. The chain employs TRBV6-1 and TRBJ1-4; D gene unclear. V shed 2 bases and J shed 7 bases, with 11 bases lying between them. Germline lookup yields CDR1 MNHNS and CDR2 SASEGT. The CDR3 runs to 14 residues. The CDR3 sequence is CASSETRRSEKLFF. The CDR3 DNA is TGTGCCAGCAGTGAAACCAGGAGGAGTGAAAAACTGTTTTTT.

This rearrangement joins TRBV7-8 to TRBJ2-7; 8 bases are a match to TRBD2. V lost 3 bases to trimming and J lost 5 bases; unmatched junction nucleotides: 6. Germline V gene lookup returns CDR1 SGHVS and CDR2 FQNEAQ. CDR3 length: 14 amino acids. Written as DNA, the CDR3 is TGTGCCAGCAGCTTCGCTCGGGAGGGCCACGAGCAGTACTTC. The encoded protein is CASSFAREGHEQYF.

This clonotype was observed a handful of times. The rearrangement uses TRBV12-3 or TRBV12-4 and TRBJ2-3; D is perhaps TRBD2 (5 bases). The CDR3 loop spans 11 amino acids. V was cut by 6 bases and J by 11 bases, with 12 bases left in between. The CDR3 DNA sequence: TGTGCCAGCAGATCCCGGGAACAGCAGTATTTT. Translating it yields CASRSREQQYF.

The rearrangement joins TRBV30 to TRBJ1-2, with D tentatively TRBD1 (6 bases). The germline V gene has CDR1 GTSNPN and CDR2 SVGIG (reference sequence). The germline V and J ends were trimmed by 3 bases and 8 bases, with 13 bases remaining between them. This CDR3 is built from 12 residues. CDR3 nucleotides: TGTGCCTGGAGCAGGGGAGAACGCGGCTACACCTTC. Protein: CAWSRGERGYTF.

This clonotype was counted a few times. The CDR3 sequence is CASSLSDVYEQYF. Written as DNA, the CDR3 is TGCGCCAGCAGCTTGTCGGACGTCTACGAGCAGTACTTC. The chain has TRBV5-1 and TRBJ2-7, with unresolved D. The V gene lost 1 base and the J gene lost 3 bases, with 8 bases spanning the gap. The germline V gene has CDR1 SGHRS and CDR2 YFSETQ. This CDR3 spans 13 amino acids.

The CDR3 region has the DNA TGTGCCAGCAGCACTAGCGGGAGGGCCTCTGAGACCCAGTACTTC. It encodes CASSTSGRASETQYF. This chain joins TRBV7-9 and TRBJ2-5; 13 positions agree with TRBD2. The CDR3 is 15 amino acids. Trimming cost V 5 bases and J 5 bases; bases outside gene matches: 5. CDR1 and CDR2 (germline): SEHNR, FQNEAQ (reference sequence).

This clonotype was seen many times. This chain joins TRBV7-9 and TRBJ2-7, with 13 bases fitting TRBD2. The CDR3 totals 15 residues. Germline CDR1 SEHNR, CDR2 FQNEAQ (reference sequence). J lost 5 bases, V lost 4 bases, and 5 bases had no gene match. CDR3 bases: TGTGCCAGCAGCTACCGGACTAGCGGGAGAAACGAGCAGTACTTC. It specifies CASSYRTSGRNEQYF.

This clonotype has ten or more counts. V is TRBV6-1 and J is TRBJ2-1; tentative D call: TRBD2 (5 bases). Looked up from germline, CDR1 is MNHNS and CDR2 is SASEGT. CDR3 length equals 15 residues. Trimming stripped 5 bases from V and 0 bases from J, with 11 bases between. CDR3 DNA sequence: TGTGCCAGCAGTCGGACTGCCAGCTCCTACAATGAGCAGTTCTTC. Its translation is CASSRTASSYNEQFF.

The chain links TRBV6-2 or TRBV6-3 to TRBJ1-2, with unresolved D. Trimming left V 8 bases short and J 5 bases short, with 9 bases between. The CDR3 totals 11 residues. Germline CDR1 is MNHEY and CDR2 is SVGEGT. CDR3 DNA sequence: TGTGCCAGCGGGGTCTCATATGGCTACACCTTC. Amino acid sequence: CASGVSYGYTF.

This chain connects TRBV6-2 or TRBV6-3 to TRBJ2-5; D is ambiguous. Between the trimmed V and J ends, which lost 2 bases and 5 bases, there was a span of 9 bases. Germline CDR1 is MNHEY and CDR2 is SVGEGT. This CDR3 is 13 amino acids long. This CDR3 is CASSYLHGETQYF. DNA for the CDR3: TGTGCCAGCAGTTACCTCCATGGGGAGACCCAGTACTTC.

This clonotype was counted only a few times. The chain has TRBV25-1 and TRBJ1-2; 10 bases agree with TRBD1. Losses at the gene ends were 2 bases for V and 8 bases for J; bases not matched to a gene: 5. This CDR3 is 14 amino acids long. The germline gives CDR1 MGHDK, CDR2 SYGVNS. The CDR3 reads CASSETGTGVGYTF. CDR3 bases: TGTGCCAGCAGTGAAACCGGGACAGGGGTCGGCTACACCTTC.